This T cell receptor beta chain was sequenced in a study of T-cell reconstitution after alpha-beta-depleted transplantation in children. The germline CDR1 and CDR2 sequences are MNHNS and SASEGT. V lost 4 bases and J 4 bases, leaving 8 bases between the germline ends. CDR3 size: 12 residues. Using unique molecular identifiers, the investigators prepared the TCRbeta library. Using its own MiXCR run on the PCR reads, TCRdb lists one record per CDR3 protein. The sample lists more than 200,000 distinct CDR3 sequences, approximately 17% seen once, with 35% to 50% in the top ten. The TCR originated in a male patient between 2 and 9 years old who had a stem cell transplant for acute lymphoblastic leukemia, so the T cells may come from the graft donor. The sequencing here drew on PBMCs, mostly from graft donor cells, taken 360 days after TCRalphabeta/CD19-depleted stem cell transplant. The V and J genes are TRBV6-1 and TRBJ2-7; the D gene is possibly TRBD2 (5 bases). This CDR3 reads CASSAGIYEQYF. The DNA for the CDR3 is TGTGCCAGCAGTGCCGGGATTTACGAGCAGTACTTC.